The text below deals with one TCR beta chain. Using immunoSEQ multiplex PCR, the repertoire was profiled, and TCRdb retains in-frame clones only, with some absent. The sample records about 140,000 clones, more than 85% being singletons. This specimen belongs to a study of cytotoxic CD8 clonotypes in ibrutinib-treated CLL. Trimming removed 11 bases from V and 4 bases from J; junction bases left unmatched: 15. Germline values: CDR1 WSHSY, CDR2 SAAADI. The CDR3 has 15 residues. The TCR comes from a human donor with chronic lymphocytic leukemia. The sequencing here drew on PBMCs, taken after 12 months of ibrutinib treatment. This sequence joins TRBV10-2 and TRBJ2-5; 8 nucleotides match TRBD2. CDR3 amino acids: CAAQSAGEESETQYF. The CDR3 DNA reads TGCGCCGCCCAATCAGCGGGAGAGGAATCAGAGACCCAGTACTTC.